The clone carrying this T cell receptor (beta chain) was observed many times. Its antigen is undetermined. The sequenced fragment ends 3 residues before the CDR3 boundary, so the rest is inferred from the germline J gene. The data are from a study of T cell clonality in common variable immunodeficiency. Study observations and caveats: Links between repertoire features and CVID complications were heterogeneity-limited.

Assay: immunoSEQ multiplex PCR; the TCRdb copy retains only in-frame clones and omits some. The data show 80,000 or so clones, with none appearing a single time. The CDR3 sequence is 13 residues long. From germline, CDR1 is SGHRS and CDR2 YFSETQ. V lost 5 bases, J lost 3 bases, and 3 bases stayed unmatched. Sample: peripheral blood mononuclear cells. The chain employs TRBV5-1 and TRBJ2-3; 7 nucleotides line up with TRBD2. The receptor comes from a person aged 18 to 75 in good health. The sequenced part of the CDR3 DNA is TGCGCCAGCAGGCCCGGGGGGACAGATACG. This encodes CASRPGGTDT. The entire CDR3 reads CASRPGGTDTQYF.